This T cell receptor beta chain was retrieved from a study of T cell responses to AZD1222 COVID-19 vaccine. Findings and limits, study-wide: Two AZD1222 doses significantly raised spike-specific TCR breadth and depth over controls. Repertoires were collected only later (after the peak T cell response had occurred). Along spike, vaccine-associated CD4 TCRs were found throughout, with dominance at 160-218 and 743-854.

J gave up 5 bases and V 5 bases, and 6 bases lay outside the gene matches. This CDR3 has 15 amino acids. CDR1 and CDR2 from the germline V gene are SGHVS and FQNEAQ. The method was immunoSEQ multiplex PCR; TCRdb's version includes in-frame clones alone and lacks a portion of them. The data contain about 100,000 clones, around nine tenths of them singletons. With respect to this clone: What it binds is unknown.

The sequence was collected from an adult in good health. The starting material was peripheral blood, obtained on day 0 of AZD1222 vaccination. The chain uses TRBV7-8 and TRBJ2-1, with TRBD2 matching 10 bases. The CDR3 spells CASSPTSGANNEQFF. Written as DNA, the CDR3 is TGTGCCAGCAGCCCTACTAGCGGGGCCAACAATGAGCAGTTCTTC.